Sequencing of this T cell receptor (beta chain) was carried out in a study of blood T cell repertoires in COVID-19. The wider study: Both acute and convalescent COVID-19 samples were obtained from the United States, Italy and Spain. T cells, B-cell-depleted T cells, or PBMCs provided the cDNA or gDNA that served as material.

As originally analysed: Quantification of nucleated cells was approximated via reference gene primer amplification. Some clones are missing from TCRdb's copy, which holds only in-frame ones; the method was immunoSEQ multiplex PCR. V, J and clone size are taken as reported in that table, and D and trimming were inferred from the DNA itself. The sample includes some 78,000 clones, 90% of them seen just once. Germline CDR1 reads SGHKS; CDR2 reads YYEKEE (reference sequence). The CDR3 has 16 residues. V lost 0 bases to trimming and J lost 5 bases; unmatched junction nucleotides: 7. The sequence was obtained from a woman between 45 and 60 years old in a cohort sampled during active COVID-19. The sample consisted of peripheral blood. The genes are TRBV5-5 and TRBJ2-3, with TRBD2 matching 9 bases. CDR3 amino acids: CASSLGLAGLIDTQYF. The DNA for the CDR3 is TGTGCCAGCAGCTTGGGGCTAGCGGGACTTATAGATACGCAGTATTTT.